What follows describes a single T cell receptor (beta chain). Its antigen is currently unknown. Profiled with immunoSEQ multiplex PCR; TCRdb holds only in-frame clones, not every one. The data hold roughly 100,000 clones, with approximately 90% observed a single time. This entry is derived from a study of siplizumab effects on memory and regulatory T cells. The ends lost 5 bases at V and 2 bases at J; junction bases unmatched: 12. The germline gives CDR1 MDHEN, CDR2 SYDVKM. This CDR3 is 18 amino acids long. Findings and limits, study-wide: The naive T cell population seemed more diverse than memory cells and seemed a major contributor to the alloresponse. Sequences below about 10^-5 frequency were poorly captured. As a result, only a minor fraction of alloreactive clones mapped to unstimulated subsets. Controls had 26.9% Treg-derived mappable alloreactive CD4+ clones on average, versus approximately 69% with siplizumab.

The genes are TRBV28 and TRBJ2-2; 9 positions match TRBD1. The receptor's source is a human donor in good health. The sequencing sample was made of CD4+ T cells sorted from blood. The CDR3 here is CASSPQPGQGRNTGELFF. In nucleotides, the CDR3 is TGTGCCAGCAGTCCCCAACCGGGACAGGGAAGAAACACCGGGGAGCTGTTTTTT.